Below, one TCR beta chain is given with its context. Generated by immunoSEQ multiplex PCR, the TCRdb table keeps only in-frame clones and is missing some. The table shows over 7,500 clones, with approximately 78% occurring only once. V gave up 5 bases and J gave up 3 bases, with 13 bases separating them. The CDR3 totals 15 residues. Germline values: CDR1 LNHDA, CDR2 SQIVND (reference sequence). The sample originates from a study of blood T cell repertoires in COVID-19. Overall study context: The United States, Italy and Spain provided the acute and convalescent COVID-19 samples. PBMCs, B-cell-depleted T cells, or T cells provided the cDNA or gDNA that made up the material.

The receptor was isolated from a man aged 60-69 years with active COVID-19. V and J are TRBV19 and TRBJ1-4, with a weak D call TRBD1 (6 bases). The sequenced sample was peripheral blood. CDR3 in amino acids: CASSLGRQANEKLFF. In DNA form, the CDR3 reads TGTGCCAGTAGTCTCGGTAGACAGGCTAATGAAAAACTGTTTTTT.